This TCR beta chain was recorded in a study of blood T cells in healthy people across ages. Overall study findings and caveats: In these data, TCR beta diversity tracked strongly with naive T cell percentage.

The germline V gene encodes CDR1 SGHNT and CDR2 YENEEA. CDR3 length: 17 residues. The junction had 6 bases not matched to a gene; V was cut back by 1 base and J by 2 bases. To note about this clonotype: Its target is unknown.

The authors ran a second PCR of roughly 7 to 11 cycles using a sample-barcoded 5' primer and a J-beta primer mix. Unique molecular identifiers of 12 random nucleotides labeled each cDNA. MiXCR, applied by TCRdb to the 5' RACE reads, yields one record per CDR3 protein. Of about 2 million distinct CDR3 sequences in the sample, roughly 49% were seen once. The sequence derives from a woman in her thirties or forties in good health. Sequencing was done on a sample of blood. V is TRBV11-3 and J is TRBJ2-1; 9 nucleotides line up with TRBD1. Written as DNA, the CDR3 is TGTGCCAGCAGCTTAGTGGGGACAGGGATTCCCTACAATGAGCAGTTCTTC. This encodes CASSLVGTGIPYNEQFF.